The rows below give T cell receptor beta chains drawn from one sample of a study of cytomegalovirus exposure and HLA in healthy donors. Sequenced by immunoSEQ multiplex PCR; TCRdb stores in-frame clones only, minus some. The table shows around 200,000 clones, with approximately 80% occurring only once. Sample: PBMCs. These TCRs come from a woman aged 35 to 49 in good health and CMV-seronegative. Each CDR3 is given with its conserved first and last residue. A D gene is named only where the DNA matches it firmly. Not all rows give a size; the values are once, few, many and, for expanded clones, a class.

clone_size	d_call	v_call	cdr3_length	j_call	cdr3_aa	cdr3_nt
NA	NA	TRBV9	15	TRBJ1-2	CVSSVDTSAGYGYTF	TGTGTCAGCAGCGTAGACACCTCCGCTGGCTATGGCTACACCTTC
NA	TRBD1	TRBV18	14	TRBJ1-1	CASSPRQGNTEAFF	TGTGCCAGCTCACCACGACAGGGAAACACTGAAGCTTTCTTT
NA	NA	TRBV4-3	14	TRBJ2-7	CASSQDGGSYEQYF	TGCGCCAGCAGCCAAGATGGTGGGAGCTACGAGCAGTACTTC
NA	TRBD2	TRBV28	14	TRBJ2-1	CASSFSGGLGEQFF	TGTGCCAGCAGCTTCAGCGGGGGGCTGGGTGAGCAGTTCTTC
NA	TRBD2	TRBV2	13	TRBJ2-1	CASRFGGANEQFF	TGTGCCAGCAGGTTCGGGGGGGCTAATGAGCAGTTCTTC
NA	NA	TRBV10-1	16	TRBJ2-2	CASSESRSANTGELFF	TGCGCCAGCAGTGAGTCGAGGTCGGCGAACACCGGGGAGCTGTTTTTT
NA	TRBD2	TRBV30	15	TRBJ2-7	CAWSVPGLAVYEQYF	TGTGCCTGGAGTGTACCCGGACTAGCAGTCTACGAGCAGTACTTC
NA	NA	TRBV29-1	12	TRBJ2-3	CSVEGDVDTQYF	TGCAGCGTTGAGGGAGACGTAGATACGCAGTATTTT
NA	NA	TRBV11-2	15	TRBJ1-5	CASSFSGGSNQPQHF	TGTGCCAGCAGCTTCTCGGGAGGTAGCAATCAGCCCCAGCATTTT
few	NA	TRBV4-2	16	TRBJ1-4	CASSQDLLENWEKLFF	TGTGCCAGCAGCCAAGATCTCCTTGAAAACTGGGAAAAACTGTTTTTT
NA	NA	TRBV5-1	13	TRBJ2-3	CASSFSGADTQYF	TGCGCCAGCAGCTTCTCCGGGGCAGATACGCAGTATTTT
NA	TRBD1	TRBV7-6	17	TRBJ1-4	CASSLVRGRGTNEKLFF	TGTGCCAGCAGCTTAGTTAGGGGGCGAGGAACTAATGAAAAACTGTTTTTT
NA	TRBD1	TRBV30	16	TRBJ2-1	CAWSTGGTGGYNEQFF	TGTGCCTGGAGTACAGGGGGGACAGGGGGCTACAATGAGCAGTTCTTC